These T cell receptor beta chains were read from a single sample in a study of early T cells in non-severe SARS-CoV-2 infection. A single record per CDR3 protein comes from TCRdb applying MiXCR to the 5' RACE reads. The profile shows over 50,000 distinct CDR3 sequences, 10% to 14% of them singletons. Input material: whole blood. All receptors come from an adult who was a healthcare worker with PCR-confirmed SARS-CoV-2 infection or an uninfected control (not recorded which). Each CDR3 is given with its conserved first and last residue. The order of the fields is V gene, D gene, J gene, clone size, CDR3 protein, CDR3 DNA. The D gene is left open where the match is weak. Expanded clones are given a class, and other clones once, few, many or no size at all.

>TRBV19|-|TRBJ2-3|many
CASRRATSGADTQYF
TGTGCCAGTAGGCGGGCCACCTCAGGGGCAGATACGCAGTATTTT
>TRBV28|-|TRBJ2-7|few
CASIDGGTYEQYF
TGTGCCAGCATTGACGGAGGGACCTACGAGCAGTACTTC
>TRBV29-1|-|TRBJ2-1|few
CSGFRDYNEQFF
TGCAGCGGATTCCGGGACTACAATGAGCAGTTCTTC
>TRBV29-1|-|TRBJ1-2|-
CSVEDLYYGYTF
TGCAGCGTTGAAGATCTTTACTATGGCTACACCTTC
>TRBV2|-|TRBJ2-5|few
CASRSGVETQYF
TGTGCCAGCCGGTCGGGGGTGGAGACCCAGTACTTC
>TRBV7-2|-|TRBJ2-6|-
CASSLTGANVLTF
TGTGCCAGCAGCTTGACTGGGGCCAACGTCCTGACTTTC
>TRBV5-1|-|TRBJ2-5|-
CASSLFQRDQETQYF
TGCGCCAGCAGCTTGTTCCAGAGGGACCAAGAGACCCAGTACTTC
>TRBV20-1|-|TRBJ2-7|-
CSAMSGVYEQYF
TGCAGTGCTATGTCAGGGGTCTACGAGCAGTACTTC
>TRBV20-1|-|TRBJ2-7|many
CSALERSSYEQYF
TGCAGTGCCCTTGAGCGAAGCTCCTACGAGCAGTACTTC
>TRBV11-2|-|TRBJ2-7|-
CASSHTFWEQYF
TGTGCCAGCAGCCACACCTTCTGGGAGCAGTACTTC
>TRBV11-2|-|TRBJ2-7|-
CASSLVQAVSEQYF
TGTGCCAGCAGCTTAGTTCAGGCAGTGAGCGAGCAGTACTTC
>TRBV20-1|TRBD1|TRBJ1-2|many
CSATRVPTQGSYGYTF
TGCAGTGCTACGAGAGTCCCGACACAGGGGAGCTATGGCTACACCTTC
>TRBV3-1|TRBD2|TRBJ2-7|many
CASGPMRGALYEQYF
TGTGCCAGCGGACCTATGCGGGGGGCCCTCTACGAGCAGTACTTC
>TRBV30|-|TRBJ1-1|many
CAWSGTNGAFF
TGTGCCTGGAGTGGTACGAATGGAGCTTTCTTT
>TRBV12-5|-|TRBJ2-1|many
CASGPPGPSSYNEQFF
TGTGCTAGTGGGCCCCCAGGGCCTAGCTCCTACAATGAGCAGTTCTTC
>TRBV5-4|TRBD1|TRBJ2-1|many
CASSPRTGGIEQFF
TGTGCCAGCAGCCCTAGGACAGGGGGTATTGAGCAGTTCTTC
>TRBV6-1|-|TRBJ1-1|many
CACTLGNTEAFF
TGTGCCTGCACCCTGGGGAACACTGAAGCTTTCTTT
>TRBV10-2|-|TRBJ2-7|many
CASSEWTSPYEQYF
TGCGCCAGCAGTGAATGGACGTCCCCGTACGAGCAGTACTTC
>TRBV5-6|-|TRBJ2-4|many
CASSLRQFWGKNIQYF
TGTGCCAGCAGCTTGCGACAGTTTTGGGGCAAAAACATTCAGTACTTC
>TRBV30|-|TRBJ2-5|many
CAWSVGGVQETQYF
TGTGCCTGGAGTGTAGGAGGGGTCCAAGAGACCCAGTACTTC
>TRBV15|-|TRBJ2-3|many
CATSRDRGDTQYF
TGTGCCACCAGCAGAGATAGGGGGGATACGCAGTATTTT
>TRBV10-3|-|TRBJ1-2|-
CAIRKDRNLYGYTF
TGTGCCATCAGAAAGGACCGTAATCTCTATGGCTACACCTTC
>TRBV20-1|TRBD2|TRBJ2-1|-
CSASVGTSGVREQFF
TGCAGTGCTAGCGTCGGGACTAGCGGCGTCAGGGAGCAGTTCTTC
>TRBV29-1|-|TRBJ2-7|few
CSALGGLNAYEQYF
TGCAGCGCGCTAGGGGGACTTAACGCCTACGAGCAGTACTTC
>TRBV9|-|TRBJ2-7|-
CASSPRTESLEQYF
TGTGCCAGCAGCCCCCGGACAGAGTCCCTCGAGCAGTACTTC
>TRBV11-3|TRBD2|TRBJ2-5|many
CASSHGTSGNQETQYF
TGTGCCAGCAGCCATGGGACTAGCGGCAACCAAGAGACCCAGTACTTC
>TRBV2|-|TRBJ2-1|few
CASSERQIYNEQFF
TGTGCCAGCAGTGAAAGGCAGATTTACAATGAGCAGTTCTTC
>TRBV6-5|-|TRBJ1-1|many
CASRKTTSRNTEAFF
TGTGCCAGCAGGAAAACGACTAGCCGAAACACTGAAGCTTTCTTT
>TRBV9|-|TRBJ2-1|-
CASSVVGGAGEQFF
TGTGCCAGCAGCGTAGTAGGGGGGGCTGGTGAGCAGTTCTTC
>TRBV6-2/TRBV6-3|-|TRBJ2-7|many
CASSLGRGRFGRYF
TGTGCCAGCAGTCTCGGCCGCGGTCGCTTCGGACGGTACTTC
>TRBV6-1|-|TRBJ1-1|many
CASSRVWDTEAFF
TGTGCCAGCTCCAGGGTTTGGGACACTGAAGCTTTCTTT
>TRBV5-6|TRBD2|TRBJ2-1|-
CASSLRGLAGPYNEQFF
TGTGCCAGCAGCTTGCGGGGACTAGCGGGGCCCTACAATGAGCAGTTCTTC
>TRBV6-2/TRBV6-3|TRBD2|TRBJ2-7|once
CASRTTSGGSYEQYF
TGTGCCAGCAGAACCACTAGCGGGGGCTCCTACGAGCAGTACTTC
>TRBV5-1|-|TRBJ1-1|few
CASSRRGGGTEAFF
TGCGCCAGCAGCCGCCGTGGCGGGGGCACTGAAGCTTTCTTT
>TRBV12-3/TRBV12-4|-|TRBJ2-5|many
CASGQLQETQYF
TGTGCCAGTGGACAGCTACAAGAGACCCAGTACTTC
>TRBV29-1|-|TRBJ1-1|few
CSVVERAEAFF
TGCAGCGTGGTGGAGAGGGCTGAAGCTTTCTTT
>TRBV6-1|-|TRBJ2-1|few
CASLLSGSYNEQFF
TGTGCCAGCCTTCTTTCAGGTTCCTACAATGAGCAGTTCTTC
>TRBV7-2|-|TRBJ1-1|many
CASSLAWATNTEAFF
TGTGCCAGCAGCTTAGCATGGGCCACAAACACTGAAGCTTTCTTT
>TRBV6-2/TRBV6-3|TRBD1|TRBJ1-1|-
CASSSGTGVAFF
TGTGCCAGCAGTTCCGGGACAGGGGTAGCTTTCTTT
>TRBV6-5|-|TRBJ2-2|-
CASSYSAQLNTGELFF
TGTGCCAGCAGTTACTCGGCGCAGCTGAACACCGGGGAGCTGTTTTTT
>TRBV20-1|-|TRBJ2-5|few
CSAKAEETQYF
TGCAGTGCTAAGGCGGAAGAGACCCAGTACTTC
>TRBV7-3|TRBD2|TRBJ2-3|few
CASSLGGGLSTDTQYF
TGTGCCAGCAGCTTGGGCGGGGGACTAAGCACAGATACGCAGTATTTT
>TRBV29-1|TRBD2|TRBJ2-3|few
CSVAWLAGQDTQYF
TGCAGCGTTGCTTGGCTAGCGGGCCAGGATACGCAGTATTTT
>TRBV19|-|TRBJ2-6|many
CASSIETGVGANVLTF
TGTGCCAGTAGTATAGAAACCGGGGTCGGGGCCAACGTCCTGACTTTC
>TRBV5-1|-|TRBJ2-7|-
CASTALSYEQYF
TGCGCCAGCACCGCGCTTTCCTACGAGCAGTACTTC
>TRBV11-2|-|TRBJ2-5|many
CASSPGAKVQETQYF
TGTGCCAGCAGTCCCGGTGCTAAAGTCCAAGAGACCCAGTACTTC
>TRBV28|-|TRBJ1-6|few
CASSAVGGGLSNSPLHF
TGTGCCAGCAGCGCTGTAGGGGGGGGTCTCTCCAATTCACCCCTCCACTTT
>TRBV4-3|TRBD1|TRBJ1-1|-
CASSRRQGDEAFF
TGCGCCAGCAGCCGAAGACAGGGGGATGAAGCTTTCTTT
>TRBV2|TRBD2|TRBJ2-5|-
CASRGLAGVQETQYF
TGTGCCAGCAGAGGACTAGCGGGGGTCCAAGAGACCCAGTACTTC
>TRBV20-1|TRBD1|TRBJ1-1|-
CSASRRGQTNTEAFF
TGCAGTGCTAGTAGGAGGGGACAGACGAACACTGAAGCTTTCTTT
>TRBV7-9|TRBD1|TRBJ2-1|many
CASSLSPQGRAYNEQFF
TGTGCCAGCAGCTTAAGCCCACAGGGGCGCGCCTACAATGAGCAGTTCTTC
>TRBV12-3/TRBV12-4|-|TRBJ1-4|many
CASSSSYPGPGLFF
TGTGCCAGCAGTTCTTCCTATCCGGGGCCGGGACTGTTTTTT
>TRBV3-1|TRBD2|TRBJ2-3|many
CASSQGRGTGDTQYF
TGTGCCAGCAGCCAAGGGCGGGGGACGGGAGATACGCAGTATTTT
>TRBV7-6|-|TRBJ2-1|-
CASSPEVGNNEQFF
TGTGCCAGCAGCCCAGAGGTTGGTAACAATGAGCAGTTCTTC
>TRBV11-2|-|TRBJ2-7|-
CASSLGPSGHFYEQYF
TGTGCCAGCAGCTTAGGCCCCTCGGGACACTTCTACGAGCAGTACTTC
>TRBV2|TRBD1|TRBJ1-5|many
CASGQGVQPQHF
TGTGCCAGCGGTCAGGGGGTTCAGCCCCAGCATTTT
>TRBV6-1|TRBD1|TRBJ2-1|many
CASRRDRGKGEQFF
TGTGCCAGCAGGAGGGACAGGGGGAAAGGTGAGCAGTTCTTC
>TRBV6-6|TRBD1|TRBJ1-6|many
CASSYTGGNSPLHF
TGTGCCAGCAGTTACACAGGGGGAAACTCACCCCTCCACTTT
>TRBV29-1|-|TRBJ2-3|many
CSVGWRTDTQYF
TGCAGCGTTGGCTGGCGCACAGATACGCAGTATTTT
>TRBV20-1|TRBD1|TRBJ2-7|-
CSARPGQASYEQYF
TGCAGTGCTAGGCCGGGACAGGCCTCCTACGAGCAGTACTTC